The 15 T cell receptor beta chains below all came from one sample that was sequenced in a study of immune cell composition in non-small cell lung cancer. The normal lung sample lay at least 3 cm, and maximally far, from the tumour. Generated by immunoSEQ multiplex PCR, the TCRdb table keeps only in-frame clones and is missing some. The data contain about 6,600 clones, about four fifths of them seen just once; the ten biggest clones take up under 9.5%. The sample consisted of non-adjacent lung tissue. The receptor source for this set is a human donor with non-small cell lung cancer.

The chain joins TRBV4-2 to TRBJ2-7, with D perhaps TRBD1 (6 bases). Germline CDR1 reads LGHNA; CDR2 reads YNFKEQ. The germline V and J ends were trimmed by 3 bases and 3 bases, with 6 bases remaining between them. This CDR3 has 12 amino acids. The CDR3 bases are TGTGCCAGCAGCCAGGACAGCTACGAGCAGTACTTC. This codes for CASSQDSYEQYF.

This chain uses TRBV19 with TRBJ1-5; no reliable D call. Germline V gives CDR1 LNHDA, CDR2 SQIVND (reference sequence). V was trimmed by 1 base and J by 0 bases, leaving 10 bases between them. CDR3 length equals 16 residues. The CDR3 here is CASSIGAALSNQPQHF. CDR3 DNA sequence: TGTGCCAGTAGTATAGGGGCAGCCCTTAGCAATCAGCCCCAGCATTTT.

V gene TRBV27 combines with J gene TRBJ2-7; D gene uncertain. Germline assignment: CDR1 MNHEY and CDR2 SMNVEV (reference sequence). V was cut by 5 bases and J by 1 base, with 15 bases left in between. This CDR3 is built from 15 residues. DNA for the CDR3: TGTGCCAGCAGTCCCTCGCAGCGACCTTCCTACGAGCAGTACTTC. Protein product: CASSPSQRPSYEQYF.

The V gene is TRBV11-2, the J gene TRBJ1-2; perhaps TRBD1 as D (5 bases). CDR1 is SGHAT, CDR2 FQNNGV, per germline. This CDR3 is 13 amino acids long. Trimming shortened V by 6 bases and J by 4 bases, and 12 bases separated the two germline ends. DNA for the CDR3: TGTGCCAGCAGTAGGACATCCAGCTATGGCTACACCTTC. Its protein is CASSRTSSYGYTF.

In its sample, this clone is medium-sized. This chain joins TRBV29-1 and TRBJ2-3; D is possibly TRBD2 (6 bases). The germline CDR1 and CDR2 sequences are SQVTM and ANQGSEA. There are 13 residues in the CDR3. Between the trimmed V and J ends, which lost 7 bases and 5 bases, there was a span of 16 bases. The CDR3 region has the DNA TGCAGCGGGGGGTGGCGGGGTGGAGATACGCAGTATTTT. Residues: CSGGWRGGDTQYF.

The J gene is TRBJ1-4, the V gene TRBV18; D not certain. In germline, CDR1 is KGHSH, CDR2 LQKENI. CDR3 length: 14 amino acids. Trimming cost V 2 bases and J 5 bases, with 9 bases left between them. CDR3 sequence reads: CASSPDNKNEKLFF. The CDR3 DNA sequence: TGTGCCAGCTCACCAGACAACAAAAATGAAAAACTGTTTTTT.

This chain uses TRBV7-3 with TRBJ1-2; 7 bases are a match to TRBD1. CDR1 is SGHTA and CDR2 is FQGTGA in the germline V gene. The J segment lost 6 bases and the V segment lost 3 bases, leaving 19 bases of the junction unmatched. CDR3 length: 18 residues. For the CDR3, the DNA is TGTGCCAGCAGCTTGGGGGGTCCAGGACAGGCCCTCCCCGATGGCTACACCTTC. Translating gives CASSLGGPGQALPDGYTF.

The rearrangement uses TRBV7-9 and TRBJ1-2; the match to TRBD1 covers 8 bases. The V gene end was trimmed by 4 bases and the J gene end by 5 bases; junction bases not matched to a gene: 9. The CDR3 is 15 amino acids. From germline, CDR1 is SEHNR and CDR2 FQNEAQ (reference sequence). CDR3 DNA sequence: TGTGCCAGCAGCTACTGGGACAGGAGCTCTTATGGCTACACCTTC. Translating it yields CASSYWDRSSYGYTF.

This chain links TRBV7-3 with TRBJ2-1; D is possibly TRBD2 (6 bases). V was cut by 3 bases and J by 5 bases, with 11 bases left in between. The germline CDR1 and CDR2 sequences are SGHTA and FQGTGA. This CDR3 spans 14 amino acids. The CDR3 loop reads CASSFSGWDNEQFF. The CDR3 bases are TGTGCCAGCAGCTTTAGCGGATGGGACAATGAGCAGTTCTTC.

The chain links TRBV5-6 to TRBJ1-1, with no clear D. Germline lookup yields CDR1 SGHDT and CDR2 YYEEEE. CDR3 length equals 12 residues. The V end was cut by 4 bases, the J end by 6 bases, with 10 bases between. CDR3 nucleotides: TGTGCCAGCAGCCTAAGACAAGCTGAAGCTTTCTTT. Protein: CASSLRQAEAFF.

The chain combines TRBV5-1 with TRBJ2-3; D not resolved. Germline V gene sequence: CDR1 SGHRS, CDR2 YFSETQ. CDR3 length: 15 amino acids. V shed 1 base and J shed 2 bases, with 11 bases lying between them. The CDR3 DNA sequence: TGCGCCAGCAGCTTGACGGGTCATACCACAGATACGCAGTATTTT. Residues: CASSLTGHTTDTQYF.

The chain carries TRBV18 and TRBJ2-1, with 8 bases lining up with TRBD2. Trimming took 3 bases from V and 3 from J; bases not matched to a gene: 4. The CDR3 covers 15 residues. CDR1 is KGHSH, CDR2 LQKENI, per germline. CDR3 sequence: CASSPNGGVYNEQFF. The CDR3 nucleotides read TGTGCCAGCTCACCCAACGGGGGGGTCTACAATGAGCAGTTCTTC. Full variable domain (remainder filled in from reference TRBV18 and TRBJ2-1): NAGVMQNPRHLVRRRGQEARLRCSPMKGHSHVYWYRQLPEEGLKFMVYLQKENIIDESGMPKERFSAEFPKEGPSILRIQQVVRGDSAAYFCASSPNGGVYNEQFFGPGTRLTVL.

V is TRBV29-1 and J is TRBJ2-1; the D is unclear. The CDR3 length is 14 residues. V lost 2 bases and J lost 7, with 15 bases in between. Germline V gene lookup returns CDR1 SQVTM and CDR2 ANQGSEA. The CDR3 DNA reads TGCAGCGTTGAAAATCAGCGCCGGTGGAATGAGCAGTTCTTC. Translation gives CSVENQRRWNEQFF.

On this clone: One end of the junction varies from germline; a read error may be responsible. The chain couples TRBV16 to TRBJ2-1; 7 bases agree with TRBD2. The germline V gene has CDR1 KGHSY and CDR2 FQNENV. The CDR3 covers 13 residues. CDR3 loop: CASSQIRGLERFF. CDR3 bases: TGTGCCAGCAGCCAAATCCGAGGACTAGAGCGGTTCTTC.

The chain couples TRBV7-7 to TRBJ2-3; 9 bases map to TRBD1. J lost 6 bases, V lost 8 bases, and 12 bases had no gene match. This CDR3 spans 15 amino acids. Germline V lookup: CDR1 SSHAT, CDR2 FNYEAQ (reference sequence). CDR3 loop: CASGPGTGSGDTQYF. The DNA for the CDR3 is TGTGCCAGCGGGCCCGGGACAGGGAGTGGTGATACGCAGTATTTT.